What follows are 10 T cell receptor beta chains derived from one specimen sequenced in a study of blood T cell repertoires in COVID-19. Libraries were prepared by immunoSEQ multiplex PCR; TCRdb keeps only in-frame clonotypes and omits some of them. The table includes around 250,000 clones, about 88% detected once. Input material: PBMCs or T cells enriched from blood (not recorded which). These receptors were taken from a woman aged 45-65 years who had been exposed to COVID-19.

The chain carries TRBV29-1 and TRBJ1-4; D remains unclear. The CDR3 sequence is 12 residues long. The germline gives CDR1 SQVTM, CDR2 ANQGSEA. The germline V and J ends were trimmed by 7 bases and 2 bases, with 8 bases remaining between them. CDR3 protein: CSARGTNEKLFF. CDR3 bases: TGCAGCGCCCGCGGTACTAATGAAAAACTGTTTTTT.

This sequence joins TRBV6-5 and TRBJ1-2, with D unclear. The V and J ends lost 4 bases and 1 base respectively, with 7 bases between them. The CDR3 covers 13 residues. CDR1 MNHEY and CDR2 SVGAGI come from the germline V gene. CDR3 sequence (DNA): TGTGCCAGCAGTTTAACGGTTAACTATGGCTACACCTTC. Amino acid sequence: CASSLTVNYGYTF.

CDR3 coding DNA: TGTGCCAGCAGCTTAGGACGCGGTCCCCAGCATTTT. Translated, it gives CASSLGRGPQHF. The gene calls are TRBV7-2 and TRBJ1-5; D is uncertain. Trimming removed 1 base from V and 10 bases from J, with 8 bases in between. This CDR3 spans 12 amino acids. Germline V gives CDR1 SGHTA, CDR2 FQGNSA.

The chain recombines TRBV10-3 with TRBJ1-1; D possibly corresponds to TRBD1 (6 bases). Deletions cut 6 bases from V and 0 bases from J, with 11 bases between. This CDR3 has 14 residues. Germline V lookup: CDR1 ENHRY, CDR2 SYGVKD. This CDR3 is CAISPDSLNTEAFF. CDR3 nucleotide sequence: TGTGCCATCAGCCCGGACAGTTTGAACACTGAAGCTTTCTTT.

CDR3 loop: CASSFQRGVTGELFF. The CDR3 nucleotides are TGTGCCAGCAGCTTCCAGCGGGGGGTGACCGGGGAGCTGTTTTTT. The chain couples TRBV11-1 to TRBJ2-2; 9 positions agree with TRBD2. This CDR3 has 15 residues. Germline V gives CDR1 SGHAT, CDR2 FQDESV (reference sequence). Trimming cost V 3 bases and J 5 bases; bases outside gene matches: 4.

The sample holds a few counts of this clone. The rearrangement uses TRBV3-1 (or the pseudogene TRBV3-2) and TRBJ2-7; the D is unclear. V lost 1 base and J 6 bases, leaving 10 bases between the germline ends. CDR3 length: 13 residues. Looked up from germline, CDR1 is LGHDT and CDR2 is YNNKEL (reference sequence). The CDR3 loop is CASSQVRGVEQYF. The CDR3 bases are TGTGCCAGCAGCCAAGTCCGTGGAGTCGAGCAGTACTTC.

The chain recombines TRBV4-1 with TRBJ1-1; 7 bases match TRBD1. This CDR3 is 15 amino acids long. V was clipped by 4 bases and J by 1 base; unmatched bases: 6. Germline lookup yields CDR1 MGHRA and CDR2 YSYEKL. CDR3 loop: CASSRSGQPNTEAFF. The CDR3 bases are TGCGCCAGCAGCCGATCGGGACAGCCGAACACTGAAGCTTTCTTT.

This sequence joins TRBV12-5 and TRBJ2-7, with unresolved D. V lost 2 bases to trimming and J lost 7 bases, with 9 bases between them. The germline V gene encodes CDR1 LGHNT and CDR2 FRNRAP. The CDR3 is made up of 12 amino acids. This CDR3 is CASGLSLREQYF. The CDR3 DNA is TGTGCTAGTGGTTTGAGCCTGAGGGAGCAGTACTTC.

This clone was detected once. The V gene is TRBV6-5, the J gene TRBJ1-1; a possible D gene is TRBD1 (5 bases). The CDR3 has 15 amino acids. Deletions cut 0 bases from V and 0 bases from J, with 8 bases between. Germline CDR1 is MNHEY and CDR2 is SVGAGI. As DNA, the CDR3 is TGTGCCAGCAGTTACTCCGGACATCTGAACACTGAAGCTTTCTTT. The encoded protein is CASSYSGHLNTEAFF.

The chain employs TRBV29-1 and TRBJ1-1, with a possible D match to TRBD1 (6 bases). V shed 6 bases and J shed 11 bases, with 13 bases lying between them. The V gene's germline CDR1 is SQVTM and CDR2 ANQGSEA. The CDR3 spans 10 residues. The CDR3, as DNA: TGCAGCGTAATGACAGGTGATGCTTTCTTT. Translation: CSVMTGDAFF. Supplemented by reference TRBV29-1 and TRBJ1-1, the full variable domain reads SAVISQKPSRDICQRGTSLTIQCQVDSQVTMMFWYRQQPGQSLTLIATANQGSEATYESGFVIDKFPISRPNLTFSTLTVSNMSPEDSSIYLCSVMTGDAFFGQGTRLTVV.